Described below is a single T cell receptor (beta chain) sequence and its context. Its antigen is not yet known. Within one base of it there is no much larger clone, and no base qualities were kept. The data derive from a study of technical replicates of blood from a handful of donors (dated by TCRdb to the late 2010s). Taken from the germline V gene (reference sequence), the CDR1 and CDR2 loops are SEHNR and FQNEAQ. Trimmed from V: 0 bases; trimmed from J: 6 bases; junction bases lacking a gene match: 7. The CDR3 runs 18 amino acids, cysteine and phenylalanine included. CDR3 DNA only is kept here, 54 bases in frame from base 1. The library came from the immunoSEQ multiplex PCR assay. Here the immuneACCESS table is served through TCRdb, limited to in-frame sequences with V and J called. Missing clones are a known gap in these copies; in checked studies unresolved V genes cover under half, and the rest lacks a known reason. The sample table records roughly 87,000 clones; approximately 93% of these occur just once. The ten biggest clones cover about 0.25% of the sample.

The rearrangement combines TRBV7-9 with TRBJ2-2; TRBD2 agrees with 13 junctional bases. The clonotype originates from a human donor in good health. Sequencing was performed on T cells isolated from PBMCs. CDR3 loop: CASSLAGLAGKLAGELFF. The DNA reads TGTGCCAGCAGCTTAGCGGGACTAGCGGGAAAGTTGGCCGGGGAGCTGTTTTTT.